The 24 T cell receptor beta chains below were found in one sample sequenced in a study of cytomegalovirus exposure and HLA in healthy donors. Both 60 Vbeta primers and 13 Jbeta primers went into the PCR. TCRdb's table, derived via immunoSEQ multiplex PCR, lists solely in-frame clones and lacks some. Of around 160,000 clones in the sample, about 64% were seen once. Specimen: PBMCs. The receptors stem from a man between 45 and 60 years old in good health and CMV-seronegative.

CDR3 sequence: CASRQHIMNTEAFF. Here the CDR3 DNA reads TGTGCCAGCAGACAACATATCATGAACACTGAAGCTTTCTTT. The chain has TRBV28 and TRBJ1-1; no firm D call. Per germline, CDR1 MDHEN and CDR2 SYDVKM. V lost 6 bases and J lost 0, with 11 bases in between. The CDR3 is made up of 14 amino acids.

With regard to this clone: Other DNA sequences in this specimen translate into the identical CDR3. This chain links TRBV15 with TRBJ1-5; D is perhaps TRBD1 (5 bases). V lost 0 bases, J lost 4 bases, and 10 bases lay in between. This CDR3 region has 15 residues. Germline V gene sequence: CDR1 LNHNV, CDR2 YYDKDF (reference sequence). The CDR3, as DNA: TGTGCCACCAGCAGAGATCTTGACAGAAATCAGCCCCAGCATTTT. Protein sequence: CATSRDLDRNQPQHF. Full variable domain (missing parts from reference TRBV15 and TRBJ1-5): DAMVIQNPRYQVTQFGKPVTLSCSQTLNHNVMYWYQQKSSQAPKLLFHYYDKDFNNEADTPDNFQSRRPNTSFCFLDIRSPGLGDTAMYLCATSRDLDRNQPQHFGDGTRLSIL.

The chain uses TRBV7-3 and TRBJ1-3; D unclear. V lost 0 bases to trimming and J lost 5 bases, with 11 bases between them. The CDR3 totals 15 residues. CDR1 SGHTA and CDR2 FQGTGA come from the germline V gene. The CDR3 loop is CASSLTRDTRNTIYF. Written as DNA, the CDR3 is TGTGCCAGCAGCTTAACCCGCGATACCCGAAACACCATATATTTT.

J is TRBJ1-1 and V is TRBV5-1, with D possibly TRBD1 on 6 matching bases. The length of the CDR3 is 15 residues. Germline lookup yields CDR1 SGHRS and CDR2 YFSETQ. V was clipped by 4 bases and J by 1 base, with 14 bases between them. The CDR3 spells CASSVGALGNTEAFF. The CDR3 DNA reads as TGCGCCAGCAGCGTGGGGGCGCTGGGGAACACTGAAGCTTTCTTT.

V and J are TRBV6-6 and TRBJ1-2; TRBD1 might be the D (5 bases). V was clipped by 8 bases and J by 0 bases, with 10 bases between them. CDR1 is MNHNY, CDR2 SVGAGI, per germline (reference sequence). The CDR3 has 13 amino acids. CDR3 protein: CASGAGANYGYTF. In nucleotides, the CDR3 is TGTGCCAGCGGGGCAGGAGCTAACTATGGCTACACCTTC.

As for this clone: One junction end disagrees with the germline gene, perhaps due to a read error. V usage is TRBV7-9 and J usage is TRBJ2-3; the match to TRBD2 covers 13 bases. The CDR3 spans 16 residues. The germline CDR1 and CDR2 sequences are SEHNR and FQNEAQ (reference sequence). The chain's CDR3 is CSSSPLTSGGYDTQYF. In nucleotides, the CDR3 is TGTTCCAGCAGCCCATTGACTAGCGGGGGGTACGATACGCAGTATTTT.

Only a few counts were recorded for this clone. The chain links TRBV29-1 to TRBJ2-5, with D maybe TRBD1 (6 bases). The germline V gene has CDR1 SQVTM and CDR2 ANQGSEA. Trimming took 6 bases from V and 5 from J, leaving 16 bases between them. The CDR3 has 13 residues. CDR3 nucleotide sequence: TGCAGCGTCGTGGACAGAGGCGGGGAGACCCAGTACTTC. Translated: CSVVDRGGETQYF.

CDR3 amino acids: CASSARDRIYGYTF. CDR3 sequence (DNA): TGCGCCAGCAGCGCCAGGGACAGGATCTATGGCTACACCTTC. The genes are TRBV5-1 and TRBJ1-2; TRBD1 matches at 8 bases. The trim removed 4 bases at V and 4 bases at J, leaving 6 bases unmatched. The CDR3 is made up of 14 amino acids. Germline CDR1 is SGHRS and CDR2 is YFSETQ.

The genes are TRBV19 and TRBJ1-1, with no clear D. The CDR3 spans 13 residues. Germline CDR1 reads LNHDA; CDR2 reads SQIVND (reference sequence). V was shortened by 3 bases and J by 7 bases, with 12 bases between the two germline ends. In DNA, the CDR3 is TGTGCCAGTAGTATCGAGGGTTGGGTTGAAGCTTTCTTT. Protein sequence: CASSIEGWVEAFF.

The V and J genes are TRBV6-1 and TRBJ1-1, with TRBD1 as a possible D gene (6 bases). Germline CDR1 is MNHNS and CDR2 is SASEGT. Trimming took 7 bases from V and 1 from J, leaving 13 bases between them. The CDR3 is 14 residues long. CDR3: CASTFSTGNTEAFF. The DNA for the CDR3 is TGTGCCAGCACCTTCTCGACAGGGAACACTGAAGCTTTCTTT.

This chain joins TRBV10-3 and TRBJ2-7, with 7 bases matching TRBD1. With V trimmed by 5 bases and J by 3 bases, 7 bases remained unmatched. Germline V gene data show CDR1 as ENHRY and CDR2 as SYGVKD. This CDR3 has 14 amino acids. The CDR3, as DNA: TGTGCCATCAGTAGGGACAGAAAACTCTACGAGCAGTACTTC. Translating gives CAISRDRKLYEQYF.

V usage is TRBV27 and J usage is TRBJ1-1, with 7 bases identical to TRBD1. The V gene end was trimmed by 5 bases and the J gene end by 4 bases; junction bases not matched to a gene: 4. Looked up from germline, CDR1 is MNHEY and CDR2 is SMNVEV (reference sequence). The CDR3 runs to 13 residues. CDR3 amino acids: CASSPRTGTEAFF. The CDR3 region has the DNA TGTGCCAGCAGTCCTAGGACAGGCACTGAAGCTTTCTTT.

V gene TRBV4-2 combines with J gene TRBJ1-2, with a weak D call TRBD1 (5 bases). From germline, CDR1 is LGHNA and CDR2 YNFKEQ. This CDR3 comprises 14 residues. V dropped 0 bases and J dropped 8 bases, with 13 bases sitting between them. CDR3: CASSQDELGGGYTF. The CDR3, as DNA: TGTGCCAGCAGCCAAGATGAGTTGGGGGGAGGCTACACCTTC.

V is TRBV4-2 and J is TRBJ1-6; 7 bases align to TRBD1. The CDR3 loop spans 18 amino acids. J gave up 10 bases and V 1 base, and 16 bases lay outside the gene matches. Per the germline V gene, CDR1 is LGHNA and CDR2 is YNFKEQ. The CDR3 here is CASSQGLINQGERSPLHF. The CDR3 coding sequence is TGTGCCAGCAGCCAAGGTCTGATTAACCAGGGGGAAAGGTCACCCCTCCACTTT.

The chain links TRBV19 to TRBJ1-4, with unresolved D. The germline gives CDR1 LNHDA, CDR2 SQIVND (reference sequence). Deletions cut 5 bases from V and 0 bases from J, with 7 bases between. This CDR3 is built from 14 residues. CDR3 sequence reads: CASSLSPTNEKLFF. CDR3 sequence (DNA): TGTGCCAGTAGTCTGAGCCCAACTAATGAAAAACTGTTTTTT.

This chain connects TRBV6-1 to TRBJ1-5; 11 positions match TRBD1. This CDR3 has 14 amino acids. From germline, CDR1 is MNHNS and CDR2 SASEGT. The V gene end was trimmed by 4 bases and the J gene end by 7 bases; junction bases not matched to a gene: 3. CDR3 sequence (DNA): TGTGCCAGCAGTGGGACAGGGGGCAGACAGCCCCAGCATTTT. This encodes CASSGTGGRQPQHF.

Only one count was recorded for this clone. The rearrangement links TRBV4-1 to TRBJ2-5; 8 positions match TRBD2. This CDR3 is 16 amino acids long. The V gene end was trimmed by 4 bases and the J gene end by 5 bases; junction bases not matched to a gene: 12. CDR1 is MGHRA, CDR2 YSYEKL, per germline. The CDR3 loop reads CASSLQRGREGETQYF. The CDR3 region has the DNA TGCGCCAGCAGCCTCCAGCGGGGGCGCGAAGGGGAGACCCAGTACTTC.

CDR3 bases: TGTGCCAGCAGTTCGGACGGGACACACAATAACTATGGCTACACCTTC. This gives the protein CASSSDGTHNNYGYTF. The chain is built from TRBV27 and TRBJ1-2; D may be TRBD1 (6 bases). Germline CDR1 reads MNHEY; CDR2 reads SMNVEV (reference sequence). Between the trimmed V and J ends, which lost 4 bases and 1 base, there was a span of 16 bases. The CDR3 length is 16 residues.

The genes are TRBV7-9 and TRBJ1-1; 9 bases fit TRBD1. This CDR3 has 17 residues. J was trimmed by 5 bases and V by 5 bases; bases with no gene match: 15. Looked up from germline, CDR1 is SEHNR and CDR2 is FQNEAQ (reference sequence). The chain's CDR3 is CASSTPGQGRKNTEAFF. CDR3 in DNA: TGTGCCAGCAGCACCCCGGGACAGGGAAGGAAGAATACTGAAGCTTTCTTT.

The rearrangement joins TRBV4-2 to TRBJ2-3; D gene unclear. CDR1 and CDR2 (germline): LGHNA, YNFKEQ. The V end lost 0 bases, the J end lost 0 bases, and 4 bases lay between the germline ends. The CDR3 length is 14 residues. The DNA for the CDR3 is TGTGCCAGCAGCCAAGATCTAAGCACAGATACGCAGTATTTT. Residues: CASSQDLSTDTQYF.

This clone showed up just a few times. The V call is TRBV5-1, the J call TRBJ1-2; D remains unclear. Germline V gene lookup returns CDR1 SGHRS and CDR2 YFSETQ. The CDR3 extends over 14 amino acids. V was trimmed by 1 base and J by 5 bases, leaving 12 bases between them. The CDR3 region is CASSLSGREYGYTF. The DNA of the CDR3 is TGCGCCAGCAGCTTGTCCGGGCGGGAGTATGGCTACACCTTC.

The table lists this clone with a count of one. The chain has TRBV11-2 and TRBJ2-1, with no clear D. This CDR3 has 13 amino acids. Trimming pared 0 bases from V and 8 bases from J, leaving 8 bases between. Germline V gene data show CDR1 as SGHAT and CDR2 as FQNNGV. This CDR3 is CASSLDRGDEQFF. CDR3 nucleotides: TGTGCCAGCAGCTTAGATCGAGGCGATGAGCAGTTCTTC. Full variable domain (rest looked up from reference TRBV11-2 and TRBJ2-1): EAGVAQSPRYKIIEKRQSVAFWCNPISGHATLYWYQQILGQGPKLLIQFQNNGVVDDSQLPKDRFSAERLKGVDSTLKIQPAKLEDSAVYLCASSLDRGDEQFFGPGTRLTVL.

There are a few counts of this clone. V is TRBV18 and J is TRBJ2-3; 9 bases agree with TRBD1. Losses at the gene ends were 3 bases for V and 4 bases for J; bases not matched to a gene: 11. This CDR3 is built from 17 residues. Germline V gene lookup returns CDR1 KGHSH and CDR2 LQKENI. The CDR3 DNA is TGTGCCAGCTCACCCCTCCGCGGGACAGGGAGCCCAGATACGCAGTATTTT. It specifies CASSPLRGTGSPDTQYF.

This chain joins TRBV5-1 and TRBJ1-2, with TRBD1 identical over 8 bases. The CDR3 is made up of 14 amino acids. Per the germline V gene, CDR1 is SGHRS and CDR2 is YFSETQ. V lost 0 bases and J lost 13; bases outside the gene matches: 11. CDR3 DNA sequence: TGCGCCAGCAGCTTGGGGGACAGGACCTCGGAGAGCACCTTC. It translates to CASSLGDRTSESTF.